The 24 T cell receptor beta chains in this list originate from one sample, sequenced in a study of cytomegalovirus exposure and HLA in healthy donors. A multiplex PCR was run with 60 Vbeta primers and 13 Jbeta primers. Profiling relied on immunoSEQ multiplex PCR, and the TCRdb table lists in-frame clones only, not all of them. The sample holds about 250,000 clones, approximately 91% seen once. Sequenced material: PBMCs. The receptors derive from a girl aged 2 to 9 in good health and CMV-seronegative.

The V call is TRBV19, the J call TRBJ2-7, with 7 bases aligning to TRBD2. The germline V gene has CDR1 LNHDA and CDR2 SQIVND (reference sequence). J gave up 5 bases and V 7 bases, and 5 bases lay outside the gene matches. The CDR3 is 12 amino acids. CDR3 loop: CASTSGIHEQYF. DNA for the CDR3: TGTGCCAGTACGAGCGGGATCCACGAGCAGTACTTC. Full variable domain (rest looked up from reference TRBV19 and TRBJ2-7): DGGITQSPKYLFRKEGQNVTLSCEQNLNHDAMYWYRQDPGQGLRLIYYSQIVNDFQKGDIAEGYSVSREKKESFPLTVTSAQKNPTAFYLCASTSGIHEQYFGPGTRLTVT.

The CDR3 sequence is CSVGPGLRNTGELFF. The CDR3, as DNA: TGCAGCGTGGGACCGGGACTTAGGAACACCGGGGAGCTGTTTTTT. The chain carries TRBV29-1 and TRBJ2-2; D perhaps matches TRBD2 (6 bases). Germline CDR1 SQVTM, CDR2 ANQGSEA. Trimming shortened V by 6 bases and J by 1 base, and 15 bases separated the two germline ends. The CDR3 runs 15 residues.

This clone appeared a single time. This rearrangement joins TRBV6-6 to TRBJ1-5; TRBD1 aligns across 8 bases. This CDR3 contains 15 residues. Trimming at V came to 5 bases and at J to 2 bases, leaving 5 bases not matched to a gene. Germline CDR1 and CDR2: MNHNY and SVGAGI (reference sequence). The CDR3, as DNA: TGTGCCAGCAGTACCCCGGGACAGGGCAATCAGCCCCAGCATTTT. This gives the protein CASSTPGQGNQPQHF.

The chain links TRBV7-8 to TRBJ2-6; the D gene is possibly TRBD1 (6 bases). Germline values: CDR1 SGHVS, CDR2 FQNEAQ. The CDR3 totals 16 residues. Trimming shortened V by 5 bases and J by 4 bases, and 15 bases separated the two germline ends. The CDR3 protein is CASSMFTGNGANVLTF. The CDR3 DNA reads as TGTGCCAGCAGCATGTTTACAGGGAACGGGGCCAACGTCCTGACTTTC.

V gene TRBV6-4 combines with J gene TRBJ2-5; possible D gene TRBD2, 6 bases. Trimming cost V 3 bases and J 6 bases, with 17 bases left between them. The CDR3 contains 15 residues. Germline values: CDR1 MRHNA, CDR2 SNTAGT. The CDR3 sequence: CASSDRSGPGQTQYF. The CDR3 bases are TGTGCCAGCAGTGATCGGAGCGGGCCCGGGCAGACCCAGTACTTC.

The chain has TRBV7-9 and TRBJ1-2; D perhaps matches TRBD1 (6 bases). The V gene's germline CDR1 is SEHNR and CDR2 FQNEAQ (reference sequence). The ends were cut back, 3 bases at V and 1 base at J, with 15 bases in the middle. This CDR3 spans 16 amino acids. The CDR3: CASSFGTGFINYGYTF. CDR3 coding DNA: TGTGCCAGCAGCTTCGGTACAGGGTTTATTAACTATGGCTACACCTTC. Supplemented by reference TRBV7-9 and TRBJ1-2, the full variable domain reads DTGVSQNPRHKITKRGQNVTFRCDPISEHNRLYWYRQTLGQGPEFLTYFQNEAQLEKSRLLSDRFSAERPKGSFSTLEIQRTEQGDSAMYLCASSFGTGFINYGYTFGSGTRLTVV.

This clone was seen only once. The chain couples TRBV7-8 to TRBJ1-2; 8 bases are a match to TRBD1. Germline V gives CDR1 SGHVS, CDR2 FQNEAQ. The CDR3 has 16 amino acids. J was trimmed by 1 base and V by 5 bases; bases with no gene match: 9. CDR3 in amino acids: CASSPQGTGLNYGYTF. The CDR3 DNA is TGTGCCAGCAGCCCCCAAGGGACAGGACTTAACTATGGCTACACCTTC.

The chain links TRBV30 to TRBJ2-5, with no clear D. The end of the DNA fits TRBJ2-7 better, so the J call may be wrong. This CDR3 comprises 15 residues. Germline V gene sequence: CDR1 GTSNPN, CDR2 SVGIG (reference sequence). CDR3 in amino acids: CAWSVRSAASYEQYF. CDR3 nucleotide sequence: TGTGCCTGGAGTGTACGGTCTGCCGCCTCCTACGAGCAGTACTTC.

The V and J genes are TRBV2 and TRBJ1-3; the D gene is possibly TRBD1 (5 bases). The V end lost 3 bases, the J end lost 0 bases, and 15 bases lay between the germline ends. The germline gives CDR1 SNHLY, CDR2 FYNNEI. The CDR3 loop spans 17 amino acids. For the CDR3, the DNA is TGTGCCAGCAGTGACGACCGGGGGAAGTTCTCTGGAAACACCATATATTTT. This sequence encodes CASSDDRGKFSGNTIYF.

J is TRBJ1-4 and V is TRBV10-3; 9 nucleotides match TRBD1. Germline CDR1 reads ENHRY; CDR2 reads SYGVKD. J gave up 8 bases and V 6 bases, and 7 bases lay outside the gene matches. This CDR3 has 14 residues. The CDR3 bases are TGTGCCATCAGGGCACAGGGGGCAGGAGAAAAACTGTTTTTT. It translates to CAIRAQGAGEKLFF.

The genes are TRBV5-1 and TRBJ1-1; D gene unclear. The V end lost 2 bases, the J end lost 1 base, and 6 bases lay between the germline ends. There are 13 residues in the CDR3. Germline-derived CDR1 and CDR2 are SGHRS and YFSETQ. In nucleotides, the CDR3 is TGCGCCAGCAGCTTCAAGAGGAACACTGAAGCTTTCTTT. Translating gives CASSFKRNTEAFF.

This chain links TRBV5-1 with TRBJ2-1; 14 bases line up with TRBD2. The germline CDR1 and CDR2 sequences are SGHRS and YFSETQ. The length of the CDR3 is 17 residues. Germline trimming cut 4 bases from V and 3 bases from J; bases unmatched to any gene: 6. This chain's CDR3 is CASSTGLAGAHYNEQFF. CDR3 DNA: TGCGCCAGCAGCACGGGACTAGCGGGGGCACACTACAATGAGCAGTTCTTC.

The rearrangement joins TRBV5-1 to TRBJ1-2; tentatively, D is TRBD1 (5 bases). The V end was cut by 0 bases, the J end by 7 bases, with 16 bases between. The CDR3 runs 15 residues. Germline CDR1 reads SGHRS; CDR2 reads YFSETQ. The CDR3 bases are TGCGCCAGCAGCTTGGAGGGGCCTCTCTTGGGTGGCTACACCTTC. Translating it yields CASSLEGPLLGGYTF.

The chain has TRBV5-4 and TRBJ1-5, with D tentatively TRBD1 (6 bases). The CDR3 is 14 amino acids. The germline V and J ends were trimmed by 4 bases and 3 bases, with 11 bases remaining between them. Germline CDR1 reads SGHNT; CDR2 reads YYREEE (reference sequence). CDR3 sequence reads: CASSRGGDNQPQHF. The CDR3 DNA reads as TGTGCCAGCAGCCGAGGGGGGGACAATCAGCCCCAGCATTTT. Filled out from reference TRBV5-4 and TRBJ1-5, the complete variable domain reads ETGVTQSPTHLIKTRGQQVTLRCSSQSGHNTVSWYQQALGQGPQFIFQYYREEENGRGNFPPRFSGLQFPNYSSELNVNALELDDSALYLCASSRGGDNQPQHFGDGTRLSIL.

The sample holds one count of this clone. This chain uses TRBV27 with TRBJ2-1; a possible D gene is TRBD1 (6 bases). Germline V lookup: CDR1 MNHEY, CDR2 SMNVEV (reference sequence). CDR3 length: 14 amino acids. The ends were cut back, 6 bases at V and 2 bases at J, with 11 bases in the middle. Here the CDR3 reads CASSRDNAYNEQFF. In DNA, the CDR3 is TGTGCCAGCAGCAGGGACAATGCCTACAATGAGCAGTTCTTC.

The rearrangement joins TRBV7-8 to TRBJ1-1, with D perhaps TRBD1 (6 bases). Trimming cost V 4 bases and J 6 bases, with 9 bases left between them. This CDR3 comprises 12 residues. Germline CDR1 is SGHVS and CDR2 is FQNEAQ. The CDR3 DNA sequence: TGTGCCAGCAGCTCCAGGGGCCCTGAAGCTTTCTTT. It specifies CASSSRGPEAFF. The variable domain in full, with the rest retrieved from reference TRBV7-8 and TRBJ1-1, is GAGVSQSPRYKVAKRGQDVALRCDPISGHVSLFWYQQALGQGPEFLTYFQNEAQLDKSGLPSDRFFAERPEGSVSTLKIQRTQQEDSAVYLCASSSRGPEAFFGQGTRLTVV.

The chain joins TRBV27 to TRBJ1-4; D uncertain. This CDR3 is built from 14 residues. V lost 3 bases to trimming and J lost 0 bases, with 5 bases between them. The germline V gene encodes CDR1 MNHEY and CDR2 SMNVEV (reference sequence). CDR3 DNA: TGTGCCAGCAGTTTGGAGGCAACTAATGAAAAACTGTTTTTT. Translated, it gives CASSLEATNEKLFF. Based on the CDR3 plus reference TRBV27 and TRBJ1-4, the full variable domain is EAQVTQNPRYLITVTGKKLTVTCSQNMNHEYMSWYRQDPGLGLRQIYYSMNVEVTDKGDVPEGYKVSRKEKRNFPLILESPSPNQTSLYFCASSLEATNEKLFFGSGTQLSVL.

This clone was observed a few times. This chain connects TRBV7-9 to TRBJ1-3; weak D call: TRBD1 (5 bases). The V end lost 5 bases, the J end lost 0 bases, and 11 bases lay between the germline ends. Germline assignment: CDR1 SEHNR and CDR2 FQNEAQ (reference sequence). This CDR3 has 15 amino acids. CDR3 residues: CASSLQGLSGNTIYF. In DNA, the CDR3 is TGTGCCAGCAGCCTCCAGGGACTCTCTGGAAACACCATATATTTT.

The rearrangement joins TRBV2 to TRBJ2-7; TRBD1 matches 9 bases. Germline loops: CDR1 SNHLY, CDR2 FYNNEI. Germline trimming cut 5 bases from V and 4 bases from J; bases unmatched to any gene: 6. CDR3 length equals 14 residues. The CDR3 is CASSKQGASYEQYF. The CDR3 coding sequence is TGTGCCAGCAGTAAACAGGGGGCGTCGTACGAGCAGTACTTC.

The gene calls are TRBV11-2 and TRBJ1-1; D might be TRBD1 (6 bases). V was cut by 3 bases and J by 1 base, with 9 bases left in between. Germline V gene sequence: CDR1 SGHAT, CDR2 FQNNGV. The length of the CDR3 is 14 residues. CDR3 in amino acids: CASSFEGGNTEAFF. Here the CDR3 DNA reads TGTGCCAGCAGCTTCGAAGGGGGGAACACTGAAGCTTTCTTT.

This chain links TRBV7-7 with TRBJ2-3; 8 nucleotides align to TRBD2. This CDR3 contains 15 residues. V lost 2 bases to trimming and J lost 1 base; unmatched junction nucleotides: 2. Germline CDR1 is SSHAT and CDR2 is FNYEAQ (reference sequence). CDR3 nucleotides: TGTGCCAGCAGCTTATCACTAGCGGGCACAGATACGCAGTATTTT. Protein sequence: CASSLSLAGTDTQYF.

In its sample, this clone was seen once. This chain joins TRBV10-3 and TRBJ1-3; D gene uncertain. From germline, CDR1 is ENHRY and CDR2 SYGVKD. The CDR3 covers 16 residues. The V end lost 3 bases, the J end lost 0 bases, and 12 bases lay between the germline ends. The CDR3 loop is CAISDHKESSGNTIYF. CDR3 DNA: TGTGCCATCAGTGACCATAAGGAGAGCTCTGGAAACACCATATATTTT.

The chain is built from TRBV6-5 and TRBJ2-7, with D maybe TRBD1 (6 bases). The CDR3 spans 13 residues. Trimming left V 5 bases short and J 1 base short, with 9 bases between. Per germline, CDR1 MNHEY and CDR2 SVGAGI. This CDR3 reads CASSRTESYEQYF. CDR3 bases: TGTGCCAGCAGTAGGACAGAATCCTACGAGCAGTACTTC.

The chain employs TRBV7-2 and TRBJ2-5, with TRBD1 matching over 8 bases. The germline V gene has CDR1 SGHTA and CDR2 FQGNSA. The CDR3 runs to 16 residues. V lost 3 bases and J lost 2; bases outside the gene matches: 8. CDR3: CASSFRAGGPQETQYF. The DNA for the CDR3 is TGTGCCAGCAGCTTTCGGGCAGGGGGCCCTCAAGAGACCCAGTACTTC.